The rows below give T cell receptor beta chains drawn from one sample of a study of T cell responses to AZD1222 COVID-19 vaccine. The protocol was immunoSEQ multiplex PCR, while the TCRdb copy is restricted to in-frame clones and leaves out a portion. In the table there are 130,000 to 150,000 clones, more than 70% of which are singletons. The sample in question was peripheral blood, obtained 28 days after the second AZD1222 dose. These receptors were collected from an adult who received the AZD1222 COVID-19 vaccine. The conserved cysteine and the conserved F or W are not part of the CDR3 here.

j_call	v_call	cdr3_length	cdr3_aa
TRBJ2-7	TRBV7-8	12	ASSWDYLYYEQY
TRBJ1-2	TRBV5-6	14	ASSSSGTSRLGGYT
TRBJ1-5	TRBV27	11	ASSLTDYQPQH
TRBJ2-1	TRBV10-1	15	ASSESIAGELYNEQF
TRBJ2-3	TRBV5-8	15	ASLSPLGRGLADTQY
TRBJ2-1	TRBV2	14	ASSARLAVTYNEQF
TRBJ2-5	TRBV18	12	ASSPNGAQETQY
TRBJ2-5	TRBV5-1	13	ASSPLQGTPETQY
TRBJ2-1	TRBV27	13	ASSLLGSEFNEQF
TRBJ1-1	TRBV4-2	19	ARTPERQGALGNSLFTEVF
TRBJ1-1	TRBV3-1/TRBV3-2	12	ASSQVNKDLEAF
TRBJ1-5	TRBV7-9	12	ASSPPGGVQPQH
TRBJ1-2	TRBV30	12	AWSLGHMERGYT
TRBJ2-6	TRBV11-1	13	ASSLGGPGANVLT
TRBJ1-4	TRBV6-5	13	ASGGRVATNEKLF
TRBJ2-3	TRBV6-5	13	ASMGYPSSTDTQY
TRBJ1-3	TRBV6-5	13	ASSYFADSGNTIY
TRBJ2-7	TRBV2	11	ASSETALGEQY
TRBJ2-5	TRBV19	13	ASSIGGVSQETQY
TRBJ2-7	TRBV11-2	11	ASSFSGTPEQY
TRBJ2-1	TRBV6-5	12	ASRAGGPLNEQF
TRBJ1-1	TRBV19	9	ASSERTEAF
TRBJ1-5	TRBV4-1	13	ASSQEGTGVQPQH
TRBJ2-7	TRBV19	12	ASKGTGGAYEQY
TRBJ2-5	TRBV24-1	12	ATSDPGQSGAQY
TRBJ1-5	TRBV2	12	ASSGSYSNQPQH
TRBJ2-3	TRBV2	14	ASSAGLAGGPDTQY
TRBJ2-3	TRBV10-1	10	ASGGSPDTQY
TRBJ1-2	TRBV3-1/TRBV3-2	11	ASSPGQGYGYT
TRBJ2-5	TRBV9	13	ASSSGLAGGETQY
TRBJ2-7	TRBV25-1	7	ALKVEQY
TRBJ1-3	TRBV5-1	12	ASRVDSSGNTIY
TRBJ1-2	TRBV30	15	AWRWDSGPTTNYGYT
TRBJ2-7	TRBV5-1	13	ASSPTGASTYEQY
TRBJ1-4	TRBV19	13	ASSTGQPTNEKLF
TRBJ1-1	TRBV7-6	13	ASSLAGGTGIEAF
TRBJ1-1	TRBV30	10	AWSPAGAEAF
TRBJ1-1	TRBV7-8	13	ASSSLGQVSTEAF
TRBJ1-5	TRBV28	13	ASTRDIYSNQPQH
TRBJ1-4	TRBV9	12	ASSVGGTNEKLF
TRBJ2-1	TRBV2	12	ASFWGLSYDEQF
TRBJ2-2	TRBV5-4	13	ASSYGQGRDGELF
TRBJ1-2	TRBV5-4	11	ASSPTGNYGYT
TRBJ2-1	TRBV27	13	ASSLQGREWDEQF
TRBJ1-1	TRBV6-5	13	ASSYSRSPGTEAF
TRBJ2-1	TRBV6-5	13	ASKVGRDPYNEQF
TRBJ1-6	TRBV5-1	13	ASSTGERGNSPLH
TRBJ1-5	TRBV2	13	ASSATGGAGQPQH
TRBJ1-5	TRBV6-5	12	ASSYSLGNQPQH
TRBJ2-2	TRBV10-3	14	AISDSGHLNTGELF
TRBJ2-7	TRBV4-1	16	ASSQPHGGSGSAYEQY
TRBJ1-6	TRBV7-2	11	ATSTTNNSPLH
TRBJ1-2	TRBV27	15	ASSSARLGQGNHGYT
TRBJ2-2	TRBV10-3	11	AARQTNTGELF
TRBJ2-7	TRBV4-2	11	ASSQDTGREQY
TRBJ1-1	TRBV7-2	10	ASSLWTEEAF
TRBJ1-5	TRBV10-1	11	ASSEGRNQPQH
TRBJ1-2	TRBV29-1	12	SVESKDRGHGYT